This T cell receptor (beta chain) was sequenced in a study of blood T cell repertoires in COVID-19. Study in general: Donors in the United States, Italy and Spain gave samples during acute or convalescent COVID-19. PBMCs, B-cell-depleted T cells, or T cells were the source of the cDNA or gDNA that made up the material.

As processed by the authors: Amplification from reference gene primers served as the basis for estimated nucleated cell counts. Only in-frame clones appear in the TCRdb table, and some are missing; sequencing was by immunoSEQ multiplex PCR. Clone size and V and J calls were adopted from that table, with D and trimming inferred from the DNA. In the table there are 40,000 to 50,000 clones, around four fifths of which are singletons. Trimming stripped 5 bases from V and 8 bases from J, with 15 bases between. The germline gives CDR1 SEHNR, CDR2 FQNEAQ (reference sequence). The CDR3 runs 13 residues. V is TRBV7-9 and J is TRBJ1-1, with D hard to call. Sequencing was carried out using peripheral blood. The receptor was isolated from a woman aged 80 or over with acute or convalescent COVID-19. The CDR3: CASSPVSSREAFF. Here the CDR3 DNA reads TGTGCCAGCAGCCCCGTGTCCTCCCGGGAAGCTTTCTTT.